This T cell receptor (beta chain) appears in the sequencing data of a study of T-cell reconstitution after alpha-beta-depleted transplantation in children. The TCRbeta library was prepared with unique molecular identifiers. TCRdb processed the PCR reads anew with MiXCR; each CDR3 protein has one entry. The sample contains roughly 120,000 distinct CDR3 sequences, about 9.3% of which appear only once. This clonotype appeared many times. CDR1 SGHVS and CDR2 FNYEAQ come from the germline V gene. The length of the CDR3 is 15 residues. The ends were cut back, 1 base at V and 7 bases at J, with 16 bases in the middle.

J is TRBJ2-5 and V is TRBV7-6; D not resolved. The sequence came from a boy aged 2 to 10 with acute lymphoblastic leukemia, due to receive a stem cell transplant. Sequences were derived from PBMCs, sampled before TCRalphabeta/CD19-depleted stem cell transplant. The CDR3 DNA follows: TGTGCCAGCAGCTTAGAAAGTGCCTCAATTTCGACCCAGTACTTC. Its translation: CASSLESASISTQYF. The variable domain in full, completed from reference TRBV7-6 and TRBJ2-5, reads GAGVSQSPRYKVTKRGQDVALRCDPISGHVSLYWYRQALGQGPEFLTYFNYEAQQDKSGLPNDRFSAERPEGSISTLTIQRTEQRDSAMYRCASSLESASISTQYFGPGTRLLVL.